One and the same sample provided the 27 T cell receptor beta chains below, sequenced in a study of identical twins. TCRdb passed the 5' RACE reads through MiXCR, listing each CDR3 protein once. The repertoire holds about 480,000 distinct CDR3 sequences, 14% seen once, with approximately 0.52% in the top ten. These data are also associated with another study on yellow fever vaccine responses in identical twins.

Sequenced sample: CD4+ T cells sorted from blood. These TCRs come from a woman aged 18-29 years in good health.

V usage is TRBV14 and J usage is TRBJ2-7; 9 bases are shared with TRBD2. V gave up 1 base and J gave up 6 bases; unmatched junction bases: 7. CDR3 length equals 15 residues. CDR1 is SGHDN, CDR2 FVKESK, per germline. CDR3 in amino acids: CASSQAGGLAREQYF. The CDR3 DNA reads TGTGCCAGCAGCCAAGCTGGGGGACTAGCTCGCGAGCAGTACTTC.

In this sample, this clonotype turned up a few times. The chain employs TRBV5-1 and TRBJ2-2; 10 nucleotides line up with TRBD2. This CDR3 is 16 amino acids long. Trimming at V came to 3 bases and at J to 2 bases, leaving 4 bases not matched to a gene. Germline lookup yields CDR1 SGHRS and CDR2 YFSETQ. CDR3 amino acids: CASSSQLAGNTGELFF. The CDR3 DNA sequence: TGCGCCAGCAGCTCCCAACTAGCGGGAAACACCGGGGAGCTGTTTTTT.

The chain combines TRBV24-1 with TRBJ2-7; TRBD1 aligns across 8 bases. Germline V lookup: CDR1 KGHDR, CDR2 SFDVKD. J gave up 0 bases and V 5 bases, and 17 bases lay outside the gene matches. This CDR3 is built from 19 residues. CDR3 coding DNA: TGTGCCACCAGTGGTACGCGGGTTGGGCGACAGGGGAGCTCCTACGAGCAGTACTTC. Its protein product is CATSGTRVGRQGSSYEQYF.

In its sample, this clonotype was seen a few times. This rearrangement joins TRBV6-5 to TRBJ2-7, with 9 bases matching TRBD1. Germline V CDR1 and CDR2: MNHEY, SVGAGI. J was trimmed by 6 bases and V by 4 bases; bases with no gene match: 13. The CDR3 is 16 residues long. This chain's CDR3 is CASSSPFTGGWGEQYF. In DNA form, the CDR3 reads TGTGCCAGCAGTTCTCCCTTCACAGGGGGCTGGGGCGAGCAGTACTTC.

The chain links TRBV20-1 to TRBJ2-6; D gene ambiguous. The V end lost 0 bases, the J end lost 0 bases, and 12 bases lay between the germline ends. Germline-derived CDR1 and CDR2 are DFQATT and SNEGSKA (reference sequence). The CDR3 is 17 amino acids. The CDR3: CSARDGKGSSGANVLTF. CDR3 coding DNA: TGCAGTGCTAGAGATGGGAAGGGTAGCTCTGGGGCCAACGTCCTGACTTTC.

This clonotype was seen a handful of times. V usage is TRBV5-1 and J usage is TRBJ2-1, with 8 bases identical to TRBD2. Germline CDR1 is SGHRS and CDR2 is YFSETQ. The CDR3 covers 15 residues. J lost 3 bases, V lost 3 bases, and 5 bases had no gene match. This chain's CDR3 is CASSSTSEFYNEQFF. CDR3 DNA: TGCGCCAGCAGCTCGACTAGCGAGTTCTACAATGAGCAGTTCTTC. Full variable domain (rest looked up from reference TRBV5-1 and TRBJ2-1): KAGVTQTPRYLIKTRGQQVTLSCSPISGHRSVSWYQQTPGQGLQFLFEYFSETQRNKGNFPGRFSGRQFSNSRSEMNVSTLELGDSALYLCASSSTSEFYNEQFFGPGTRLTVL.

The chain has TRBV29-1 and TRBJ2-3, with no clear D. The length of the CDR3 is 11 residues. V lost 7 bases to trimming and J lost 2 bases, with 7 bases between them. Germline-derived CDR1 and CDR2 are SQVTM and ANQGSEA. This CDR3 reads CSEKDTDTQYF. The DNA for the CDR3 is TGCAGCGAGAAGGACACAGATACGCAGTATTTT.

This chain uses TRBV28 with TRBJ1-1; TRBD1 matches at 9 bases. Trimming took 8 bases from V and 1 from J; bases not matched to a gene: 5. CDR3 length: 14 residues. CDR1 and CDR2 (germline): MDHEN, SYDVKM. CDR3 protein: CASAGTGQNTEAFF. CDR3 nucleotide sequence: TGTGCCAGCGCTGGGACAGGGCAGAACACTGAAGCTTTCTTT.

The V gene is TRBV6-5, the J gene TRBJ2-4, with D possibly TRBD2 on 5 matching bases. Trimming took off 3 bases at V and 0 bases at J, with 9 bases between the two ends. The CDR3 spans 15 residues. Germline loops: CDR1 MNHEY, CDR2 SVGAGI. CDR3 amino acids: CASSYIGIAKNIQYF. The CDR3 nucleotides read TGTGCCAGCAGTTATATCGGGATAGCCAAAAACATTCAGTACTTC.

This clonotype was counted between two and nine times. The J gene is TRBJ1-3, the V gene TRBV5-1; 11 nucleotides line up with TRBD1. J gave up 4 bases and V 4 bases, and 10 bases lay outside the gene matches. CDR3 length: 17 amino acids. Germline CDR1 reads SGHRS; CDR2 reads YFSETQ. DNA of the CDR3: TGCGCCAGCAGCGACCTTCCCGGGACAGGGGGAGGAAACACCATATATTTT. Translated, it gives CASSDLPGTGGGNTIYF.

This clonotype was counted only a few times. For the CDR3, the DNA is TGTGCCAGCAGCTTGAGGAGGGGACGGGTTGTCGGCGATGAGCAGTTCTTC. Translated, it gives CASSLRRGRVVGDEQFF. This chain joins TRBV7-2 and TRBJ2-1, with D possibly matching TRBD2 (6 bases). The CDR3 runs to 17 residues. The germline gives CDR1 SGHTA, CDR2 FQGNSA. Trimming removed 3 bases from V and 8 bases from J, with 23 bases in between.

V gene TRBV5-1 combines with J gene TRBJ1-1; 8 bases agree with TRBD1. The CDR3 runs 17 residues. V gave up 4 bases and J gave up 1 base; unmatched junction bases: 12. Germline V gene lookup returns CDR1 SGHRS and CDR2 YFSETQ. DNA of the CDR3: TGCGCCAGCAGCCCGAGCAGGGGGCCCGACCGGAACACTGAAGCTTTCTTT. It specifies CASSPSRGPDRNTEAFF.

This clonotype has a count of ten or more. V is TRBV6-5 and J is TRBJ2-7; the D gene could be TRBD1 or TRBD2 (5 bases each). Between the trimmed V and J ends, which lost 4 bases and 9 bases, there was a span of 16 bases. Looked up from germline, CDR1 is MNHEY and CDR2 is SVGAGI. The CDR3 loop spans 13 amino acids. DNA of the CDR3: TGTGCCAGCAGTTCCCAACCCGGGGCAGGGCAGTACTTC. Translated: CASSSQPGAGQYF.

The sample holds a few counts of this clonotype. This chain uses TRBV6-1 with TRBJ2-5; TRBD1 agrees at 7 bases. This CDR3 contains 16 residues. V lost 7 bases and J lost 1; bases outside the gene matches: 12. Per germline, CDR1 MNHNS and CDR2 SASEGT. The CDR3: CASISVKGARQETQYF. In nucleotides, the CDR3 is TGTGCCAGCATCTCCGTGAAGGGGGCCCGCCAAGAGACCCAGTACTTC.

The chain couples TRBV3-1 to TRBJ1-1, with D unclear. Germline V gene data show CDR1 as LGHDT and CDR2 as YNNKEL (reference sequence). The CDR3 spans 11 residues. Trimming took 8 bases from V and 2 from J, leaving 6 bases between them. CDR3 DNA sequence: TGTGCCAGCGCTCGCAACACTGAAGCTTTCTTT. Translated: CASARNTEAFF. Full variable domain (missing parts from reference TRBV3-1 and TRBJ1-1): DTAVSQTPKYLVTQMGNDKSIKCEQNLGHDTMYWYKQDSKKFLKIMFSYNNKELIINETVPNRFSPKSPDKAHLNLHINSLELGDSAVYFCASARNTEAFFGQGTRLTVV.

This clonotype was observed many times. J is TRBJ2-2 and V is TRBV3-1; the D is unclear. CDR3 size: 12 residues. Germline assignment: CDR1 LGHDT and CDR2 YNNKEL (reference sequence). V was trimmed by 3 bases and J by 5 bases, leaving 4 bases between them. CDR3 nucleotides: TGTGCCAGCAGCCAGGGAACCGGGGAGCTGTTTTTT. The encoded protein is CASSQGTGELFF.

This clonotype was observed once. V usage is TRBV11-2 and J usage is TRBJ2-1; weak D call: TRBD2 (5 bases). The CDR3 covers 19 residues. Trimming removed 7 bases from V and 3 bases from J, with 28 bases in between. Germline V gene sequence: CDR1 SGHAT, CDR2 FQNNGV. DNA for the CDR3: TGTGCCAGCACCTGGGGAAGGTCCGGGCCGGAGGACTTCTACAATGAGCAGTTCTTC. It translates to CASTWGRSGPEDFYNEQFF.

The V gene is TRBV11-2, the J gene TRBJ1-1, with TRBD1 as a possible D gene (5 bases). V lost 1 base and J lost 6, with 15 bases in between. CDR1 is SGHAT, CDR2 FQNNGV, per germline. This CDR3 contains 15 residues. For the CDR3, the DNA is TGTGCCAGCAGCTTAGCGGGACGTCGGGATTCTGAAGCTTTCTTT. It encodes CASSLAGRRDSEAFF.

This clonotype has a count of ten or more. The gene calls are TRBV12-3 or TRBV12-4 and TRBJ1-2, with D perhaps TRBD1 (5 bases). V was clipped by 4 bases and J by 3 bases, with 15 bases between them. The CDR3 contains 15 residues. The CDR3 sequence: CASSSEGSRYYGYTF. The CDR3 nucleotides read TGTGCCAGCAGTTCAGAGGGGAGTAGGTACTATGGCTACACCTTC.

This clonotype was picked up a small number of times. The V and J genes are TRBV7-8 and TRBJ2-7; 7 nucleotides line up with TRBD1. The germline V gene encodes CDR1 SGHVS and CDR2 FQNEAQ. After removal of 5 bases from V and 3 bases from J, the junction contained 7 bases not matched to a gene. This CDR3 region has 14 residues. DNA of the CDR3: TGTGCCAGCAGCATCACCGGGACAGACTACGAGCAGTACTTC. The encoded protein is CASSITGTDYEQYF.

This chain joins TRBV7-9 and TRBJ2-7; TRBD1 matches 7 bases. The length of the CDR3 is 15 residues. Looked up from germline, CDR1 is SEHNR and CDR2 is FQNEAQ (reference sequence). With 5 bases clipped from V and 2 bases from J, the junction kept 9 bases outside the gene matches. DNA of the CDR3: TGTGCCAGCAGCCCCGACCGACAGGGAGCCTACGAGCAGTACTTC. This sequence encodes CASSPDRQGAYEQYF. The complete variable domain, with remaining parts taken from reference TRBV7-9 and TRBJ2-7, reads DTGVSQNPRHKITKRGQNVTFRCDPISEHNRLYWYRQTLGQGPEFLTYFQNEAQLEKSRLLSDRFSAERPKGSFSTLEIQRTEQGDSAMYLCASSPDRQGAYEQYFGPGTRLTVT.

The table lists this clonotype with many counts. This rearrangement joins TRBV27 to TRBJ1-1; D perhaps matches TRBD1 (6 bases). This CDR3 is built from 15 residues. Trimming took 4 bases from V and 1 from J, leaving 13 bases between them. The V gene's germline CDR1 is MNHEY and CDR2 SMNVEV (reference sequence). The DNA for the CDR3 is TGTGCCAGCAGTTCTTGGGGGCTAAGGAACACTGAAGCTTTCTTT. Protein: CASSSWGLRNTEAFF.

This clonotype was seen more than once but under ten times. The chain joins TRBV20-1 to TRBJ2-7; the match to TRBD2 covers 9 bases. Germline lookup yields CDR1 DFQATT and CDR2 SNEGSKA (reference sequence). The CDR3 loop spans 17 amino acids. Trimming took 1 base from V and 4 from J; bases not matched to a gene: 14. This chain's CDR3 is CSARVRAGGLAVYEQYF. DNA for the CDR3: TGCAGTGCTAGAGTTCGAGCGGGAGGCCTAGCCGTGTACGAGCAGTACTTC.

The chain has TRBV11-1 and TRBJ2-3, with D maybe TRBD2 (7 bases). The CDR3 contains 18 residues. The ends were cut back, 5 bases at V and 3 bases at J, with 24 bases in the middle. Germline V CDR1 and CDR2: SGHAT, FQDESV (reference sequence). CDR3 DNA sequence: TGTGCCAGCAGCCCCGGGGGCGGGCTAGCGGAATTTACAGATACGCAGTATTTT. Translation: CASSPGGGLAEFTDTQYF. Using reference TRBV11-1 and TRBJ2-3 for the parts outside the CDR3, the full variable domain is EAEVAQSPRYKITEKSQAVAFWCDPISGHATLYWYRQILGQGPELLVQFQDESVVDDSQLPKDRFSAERLKGVDSTLKIQPAELGDSAMYLCASSPGGGLAEFTDTQYFGPGTRLTVL.

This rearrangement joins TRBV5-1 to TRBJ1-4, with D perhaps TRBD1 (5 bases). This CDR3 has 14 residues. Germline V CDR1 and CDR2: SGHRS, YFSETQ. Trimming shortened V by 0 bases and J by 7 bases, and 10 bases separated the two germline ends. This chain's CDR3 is CASSLVGVREKLFF. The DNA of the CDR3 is TGCGCCAGCAGCTTGGTGGGGGTCCGTGAAAAACTGTTTTTT.

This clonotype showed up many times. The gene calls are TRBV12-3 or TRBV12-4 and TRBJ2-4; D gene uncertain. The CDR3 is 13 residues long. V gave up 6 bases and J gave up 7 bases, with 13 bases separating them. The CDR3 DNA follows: TGTGCCAGCAGCCGCGTTTTAGGCAACATTCAGTACTTC. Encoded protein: CASSRVLGNIQYF.

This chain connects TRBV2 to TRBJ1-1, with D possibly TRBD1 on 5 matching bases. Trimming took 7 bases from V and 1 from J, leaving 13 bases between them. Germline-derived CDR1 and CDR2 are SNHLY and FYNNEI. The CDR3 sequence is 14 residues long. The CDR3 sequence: CASISEGKNTEAFF. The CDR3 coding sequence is TGTGCCAGCATTTCCGAGGGGAAGAACACTGAAGCTTTCTTT.